The 28 T cell receptor beta chains below were found in one sample sequenced in a study of Ad26.COV2.S vaccination and SARS-CoV-2 variants. Treatment defined: about 20 received Ad26.COV2.S at low or high dose, single or two shots; 5 received placebo; per-sample allocation not given. Sampling occurred on day 63 after the first vaccine or placebo injection. Here immunoSEQ multiplex PCR was the method, and the copy in TCRdb shows in-frame clones only, minus some. This sample yields roughly 410,000 clones, of which around four fifths are seen a single time; about 7.4% belongs to the top ten. The specimen was peripheral blood, collected in a trial of Ad26.COV2.S vaccine versus placebo. The receptor set was obtained from a person aged 18-65 years who received the Ad26.COV2.S COVID-19 vaccine or a placebo.

The V call is TRBV4-2, the J call TRBJ1-2; D call uncertain. From germline, CDR1 is LGHNA and CDR2 YNFKEQ. The ends were cut back, 0 bases at V and 5 bases at J, with 10 bases in the middle. The CDR3 totals 14 residues. CDR3 bases: TGTGCCAGCAGCCAAGATTTTAACATATATGGCTACACCTTC. Translated, it gives CASSQDFNIYGYTF.

This clone was counted a few times. The chain combines TRBV7-3 with TRBJ1-3; the D gene is possibly TRBD1 (5 bases). The V end was cut by 6 bases, the J end by 0 bases, with 15 bases between. The CDR3 contains 16 residues. Germline-derived CDR1 and CDR2 are SGHTA and FQGTGA. CDR3 DNA sequence: TGTGCCAGCAGATACGTGTCGGGGACCTCTGGAAACACCATATATTTT. Translated, it gives CASRYVSGTSGNTIYF.

The chain is built from TRBV30 and TRBJ1-5, with D possibly matching TRBD1 (6 bases). The CDR3 covers 13 residues. The V gene's germline CDR1 is GTSNPN and CDR2 SVGIG (reference sequence). V lost 2 bases and J 4 bases, leaving 9 bases between the germline ends. The CDR3 sequence is CAWSKQGNQPQHF. CDR3 in DNA: TGTGCCTGGAGTAAACAGGGTAATCAGCCCCAGCATTTT.

The V gene is TRBV5-5, the J gene TRBJ2-1; weak D call: TRBD1 (7 bases). V dropped 6 bases and J dropped 4 bases, with 17 bases sitting between them. This CDR3 region has 15 residues. Per germline, CDR1 SGHKS and CDR2 YYEKEE (reference sequence). The CDR3 DNA is TGTGCCAGCACCCTGAGGGCAGGGGGGTACAATGAGCAGTTCTTC. Its protein is CASTLRAGGYNEQFF.

CDR3 residues: CSVDRGGRETQYF. DNA of the CDR3: TGCAGCGTTGACAGGGGAGGAAGAGAGACCCAGTACTTC. This chain uses TRBV29-1 with TRBJ2-5, with D tentatively TRBD1 or TRBD2 (6 bases each). Between the trimmed V and J ends, which lost 3 bases and 4 bases, there was a span of 12 bases. From germline, CDR1 is SQVTM and CDR2 ANQGSEA. The CDR3 totals 13 residues.

This chain connects TRBV11-3 to TRBJ2-7; D may be TRBD2 (6 bases). The CDR3 spans 13 residues. The germline gives CDR1 SGHNT, CDR2 YENEEA. Trimming shortened V by 3 bases and J by 2 bases, and 8 bases separated the two germline ends. This chain's CDR3 is CASSLGGTYEQYF. The CDR3 bases are TGTGCCAGCAGCTTGGGGGGTACCTACGAGCAGTACTTC.

This chain joins TRBV3-1 (or the pseudogene TRBV3-2) and TRBJ2-5, with a weak D call TRBD2 (5 bases). This CDR3 spans 14 amino acids. Looked up from germline, CDR1 is LGHDT and CDR2 is YNNKEL (reference sequence). Trimming removed 9 bases from V and 2 bases from J, with 16 bases in between. The CDR3 DNA is TGTGCCAGTCAACCCTGGGGAGTACAAGAGACCCAGTACTTC. Translating gives CASQPWGVQETQYF.

The gene calls are TRBV2 and TRBJ2-7; either TRBD1 or TRBD2 may supply D (5 bases each). CDR3 length: 14 residues. Germline assignment: CDR1 SNHLY and CDR2 FYNNEI. Trimming took 6 bases from V and 3 from J, leaving 15 bases between them. CDR3 residues: CASRAGTQSYEQYF. The CDR3, as DNA: TGTGCCAGCAGAGCCGGGACCCAGAGCTACGAGCAGTACTTC.

The chain combines TRBV10-2 with TRBJ2-7; 8 nucleotides agree with TRBD1. The CDR3 runs 14 residues. Germline CDR1 WSHSY, CDR2 SAAADI. V was clipped by 1 base and J by 5 bases; unmatched bases: 4. CDR3 sequence: CASSELAGGDEQYF. Written as DNA, the CDR3 is TGCGCCAGCAGTGAGTTGGCAGGGGGCGACGAGCAGTACTTC.

This chain links TRBV11-1 with TRBJ1-1; no clear D gene. V lost 0 bases to trimming and J lost 5 bases, with 22 bases between them. CDR3 size: 18 residues. Germline V gene lookup returns CDR1 SGHAT and CDR2 FQDESV (reference sequence). CDR3 sequence reads: CASSLAPSTMGLRTEAFF. The CDR3 nucleotides read TGTGCCAGCAGCTTAGCTCCCTCAACCATGGGCCTTAGGACTGAAGCTTTCTTT.

The V and J genes are TRBV5-4 and TRBJ2-7; maybe TRBD2 (6 bases). CDR3 length equals 14 residues. Trimming stripped 4 bases from V and 2 bases from J, with 13 bases between. CDR1 is SGHNT and CDR2 is YYREEE in the germline V gene (reference sequence). The CDR3 DNA follows: TGTGCCAGCAGCCCCGAGGCGGGACCCTACGAGCAGTACTTC. Translating gives CASSPEAGPYEQYF.

The chain couples TRBV28 to TRBJ1-2; TRBD1 matches at 7 bases. Per the germline V gene, CDR1 is MDHEN and CDR2 is SYDVKM. V dropped 8 bases and J dropped 6; count of bases not matched to a gene: 6. There are 12 residues in the CDR3. The CDR3 region has the DNA TGTGCCAGCTTGGACAGGCCCCATGGCTACACCTTC. It yields the protein CASLDRPHGYTF.

The rearrangement uses TRBV4-1 and TRBJ1-4, with 10 bases aligning to TRBD1. Germline V gene lookup returns CDR1 MGHRA and CDR2 YSYEKL. Losses at the gene ends were 3 bases for V and 7 bases for J; bases not matched to a gene: 5. This CDR3 is 15 amino acids long. This CDR3 is CASSQRRDRGEKLFF. The CDR3 coding sequence is TGCGCCAGCAGCCAGCGCCGGGACAGGGGTGAAAAACTGTTTTTT.

The rearrangement uses TRBV5-5 and TRBJ1-1; 7 bases line up with TRBD1. Germline CDR1 reads SGHKS; CDR2 reads YYEKEE (reference sequence). The CDR3 has 14 amino acids. The J segment lost 1 base and the V segment lost 4 bases, leaving 4 bases of the junction unmatched. CDR3 bases: TGTGCCAGCAGCGTCAGGGGGGAGAACACTGAAGCTTTCTTT. It yields the protein CASSVRGENTEAFF.

The chain recombines TRBV6-2 or TRBV6-3 with TRBJ2-7; 7 bases agree with TRBD2. J lost 0 bases, V lost 3 bases, and 5 bases had no gene match. CDR3 length: 15 amino acids. The germline V gene encodes CDR1 MNHEY and CDR2 SVGEGT. Here the CDR3 reads CASSYYRTSSYEQYF. The CDR3 nucleotides are TGTGCCAGCAGTTATTATCGGACTAGCTCCTACGAGCAGTACTTC.

This chain links TRBV7-9 with TRBJ1-2; no clear D. Trimming stripped 8 bases from V and 7 bases from J, with 14 bases between. The CDR3 contains 12 residues. The germline gives CDR1 SEHNR, CDR2 FQNEAQ (reference sequence). This CDR3 reads CASRAGLGGYTF. The CDR3, as DNA: TGTGCCAGCCGCGCGGGATTGGGTGGCTACACCTTC. Filled out from reference TRBV7-9 and TRBJ1-2, the complete variable domain reads DTGVSQNPRHKITKRGQNVTFRCDPISEHNRLYWYRQTLGQGPEFLTYFQNEAQLEKSRLLSDRFSAERPKGSFSTLEIQRTEQGDSAMYLCASRAGLGGYTFGSGTRLTVV.

The chain recombines TRBV19 with TRBJ1-6, with D unclear. The V gene's germline CDR1 is LNHDA and CDR2 SQIVND (reference sequence). The CDR3 length is 15 residues. Trimming shortened V by 4 bases and J by 4 bases, and 11 bases separated the two germline ends. The CDR3 region has the DNA TGTGCCAGTAGTAATGAAGACTCATATAATTCACCCCTCCACTTT. It yields the protein CASSNEDSYNSPLHF.

This chain links TRBV21-1 with TRBJ1-1; the table's D call of TRBD1 was not tested on the DNA. TRBV21-1 is a recognized pseudogene. The CDR3 length is 15 residues. The CDR3 loop reads CASTVPGGMNTEAFF. The CDR3 bases are TGTGCCAGCACCGTCCCAGGGGGGATGAACACTGAAGCTTTCTTT.

The J gene is TRBJ2-7, the V gene TRBV19; no clear D gene. Trimming left V 6 bases short and J 2 bases short, with 8 bases between. The CDR3 extends over 12 amino acids. Per germline, CDR1 LNHDA and CDR2 SQIVND (reference sequence). The CDR3 protein is CASSNPAYEQYF. The DNA of the CDR3 is TGTGCCAGTAGCAATCCAGCCTACGAGCAGTACTTC.

The chain's CDR3 is CASSPDGTGGVEVPYEQYF. CDR3 in DNA: TGTGCCAGCAGCCCAGACGGGACAGGGGGCGTCGAGGTTCCCTACGAGCAGTACTTC. The rearrangement joins TRBV11-2 to TRBJ2-7, with 12 bases lining up with TRBD1. This CDR3 has 19 residues. Per the germline V gene, CDR1 is SGHAT and CDR2 is FQNNGV. With 5 bases clipped from V and 2 bases from J, the junction kept 16 bases outside the gene matches.

This chain uses TRBV4-1 with TRBJ2-6; D uncertain. The length of the CDR3 is 17 residues. Germline V gene lookup returns CDR1 MGHRA and CDR2 YSYEKL. Between the trimmed V and J ends, which lost 1 base and 2 bases, there was a span of 12 bases. The CDR3 nucleotides read TGCGCCAGCAGCCAAGTTTGGGTTGGGCCTGGGGCCAACGTCCTGACTTTC. The encoded protein is CASSQVWVGPGANVLTF.

The chain recombines TRBV7-9 with TRBJ1-1, with a tentative D call TRBD1 (5 bases). Germline V gene sequence: CDR1 SEHNR, CDR2 FQNEAQ (reference sequence). The V and J ends lost 5 bases and 1 base respectively, with 17 bases between them. This CDR3 is built from 16 residues. CDR3 sequence: CASSPRQFLGNTEAFF. DNA for the CDR3: TGTGCCAGCAGCCCAAGACAGTTTTTAGGGAACACTGAAGCTTTCTTT.

The chain employs TRBV5-1 and TRBJ1-3; no firm D call. The germline V gene encodes CDR1 SGHRS and CDR2 YFSETQ. CDR3 length: 16 residues. Trimming took off 1 base at V and 0 bases at J, with 11 bases between the two ends. The CDR3 nucleotides are TGCGCCAGCAGCTTGCAGGCGCCGAGCTCTGGAAACACCATATATTTT. Protein product: CASSLQAPSSGNTIYF.

This CDR3 is CSAFSGVGYTF. The CDR3, as DNA: TGCAGTGCGTTCTCAGGGGTCGGCTACACCTTC. The chain combines TRBV20-1 with TRBJ1-2, with D possibly being TRBD1 (6 bases). The V and J ends lost 6 bases and 8 bases respectively, with 13 bases between them. In germline, CDR1 is DFQATT, CDR2 SNEGSKA (reference sequence). The CDR3 has 11 residues.

The V gene is TRBV19, the J gene TRBJ2-5; 15 nucleotides align to TRBD2. This CDR3 is built from 17 residues. V was clipped by 6 bases and J by 5 bases; unmatched bases: 10. Germline V lookup: CDR1 LNHDA, CDR2 SQIVND (reference sequence). DNA for the CDR3: TGTGCCAGTAGCCCCCCGGGACTAGCGGGAGGAAGGGAGACCCAGTACTTC. Translating it yields CASSPPGLAGGRETQYF.

The chain employs TRBV5-1 and TRBJ2-7; TRBD1 or TRBD2 may be the D gene (5 bases each). The germline V and J ends were trimmed by 2 bases and 4 bases, with 10 bases remaining between them. CDR1 is SGHRS and CDR2 is YFSETQ in the germline V gene. This CDR3 region has 13 residues. The CDR3 nucleotides are TGCGCCAGCAGCTTAGGGACGCGGTACGAGCAGTACTTC. This translates into CASSLGTRYEQYF.

The CDR3 DNA is TGTGCCATCAGATCCGGGACAGGAATAGACACTGAAGCTTTCTTT. Amino acids: CAIRSGTGIDTEAFF. The V gene is TRBV10-3, the J gene TRBJ1-1; 8 bases are shared with TRBD1. This CDR3 spans 15 amino acids. V was clipped by 6 bases and J by 3 bases; unmatched bases: 9. The V gene's germline CDR1 is ENHRY and CDR2 SYGVKD.

This chain connects TRBV13 to TRBJ2-3; D is unresolved. CDR1 and CDR2 (germline): PRHDT, FYEKMQ (reference sequence). This CDR3 has 11 amino acids. Trimming took 5 bases from V and 8 from J, leaving 8 bases between them. The CDR3 nucleotides are TGTGCCAGCAGCCGGCTAGTTACGCAGTATTTT. Protein sequence: CASSRLVTQYF.